This entry concerns a single TCR beta chain. Data came from immunoSEQ multiplex PCR; TCRdb stores just in-frame clones and leaves some out. In the table there are around 30,000 clones, 89% of which are singletons. The sample belongs to a study of T cell changes during pregnancy in multiple sclerosis. This CDR3 contains 16 residues. From germline, CDR1 is SGHAT and CDR2 FQDESV (reference sequence). Trimming removed 8 bases at V and 1 base at J, with 20 bases between. This chain connects TRBV11-1 to TRBJ2-5; a weak D match, TRBD1 (6 bases). The source material was CD4+ T cells from peripheral blood mononuclear cells, sampled in the second trimester of pregnancy. The sequence derives from a female donor with multiple sclerosis, enrolled in a pregnancy study. Here the CDR3 DNA reads TGTGCCAGCGCCTCTCAAACAGGGCTTATCCAAGAGACCCAGTACTTC. Translation gives CASASQTGLIQETQYF.